This record concerns one TCR beta chain sequence. These data are taken from a study of cytomegalovirus exposure and HLA in healthy donors. Overall study: The same platform as the roughly 630 first-cohort repertoires was used for the 100 to 150 validation repertoires, a later analysis reported.

TCRdb's copy holds only in-frame clones and misses some; the assay was immunoSEQ multiplex PCR. The table lists about 360,000 clones, 80% to 90% of them singletons. Donors came from a validation cohort of 95 to 150 subjects, distinct from the first 666-subject cohort. The CDR3 has 14 amino acids. Germline V CDR1 and CDR2: SQVTM, ANQGSEA. Trimming removed 4 bases from V and 3 bases from J; junction bases left unmatched: 5. The chain employs TRBV29-1 and TRBJ1-2; 10 nucleotides line up with TRBD1. Sequencing input: PBMCs. This TCR derives from a woman aged 18-35 years in good health and CMV-seronegative. The CDR3 coding sequence is TGCAGCGTTGGGGGACAGGGGCAATACTATGGCTACACCTTC. Translation: CSVGGQGQYYGYTF.